These 19 T cell receptor beta chains were sequenced from one sample in a study of T cell responses to AZD1222 COVID-19 vaccine. Libraries were prepared by immunoSEQ multiplex PCR; TCRdb keeps only in-frame clonotypes and omits some of them. Here the sample spans under 150,000 clones, 80% to 95% being singletons. This specimen consisted of peripheral blood, obtained on day 0 of AZD1222 vaccination. The source is an adult in good health.

This chain uses TRBV4-1 with TRBJ2-7; 12 bases align to TRBD2. This CDR3 has 14 residues. Germline trimming cut 8 bases from V and 0 bases from J; bases unmatched to any gene: 2. Germline V CDR1 and CDR2: MGHRA, YSYEKL. Written as DNA, the CDR3 is TGCGCCAGCCGGACTAGCGGGACCTCCTACGAGCAGTACTTC. It specifies CASRTSGTSYEQYF.

This chain uses TRBV27 with TRBJ1-1; possibly TRBD1 for D (5 bases). Germline V gene data show CDR1 as MNHEY and CDR2 as SMNVEV (reference sequence). The CDR3 runs 14 residues. V gave up 3 bases and J gave up 4 bases, with 12 bases separating them. CDR3: CASSLPGAGTEAFF. In nucleotides, the CDR3 is TGTGCCAGCAGTTTGCCTGGGGCTGGCACTGAAGCTTTCTTT.

This clone was recorded only once. The gene calls are TRBV7-8 and TRBJ2-5; 8 bases agree with TRBD1. After removal of 5 bases from V and 12 bases from J, the junction contained 20 bases not matched to a gene. Per germline, CDR1 SGHVS and CDR2 FQNEAQ. This CDR3 has 16 amino acids. CDR3 sequence reads: CASSLHPPGAGGLEYF. The CDR3 bases are TGTGCCAGCAGCCTACACCCCCCTGGGGCAGGGGGCTTGGAGTACTTC.

The count of this clone is one. This sequence joins TRBV7-8 and TRBJ2-3; TRBD1 matches at 8 bases. J gave up 3 bases and V 3 bases, and 8 bases lay outside the gene matches. Germline-derived CDR1 and CDR2 are SGHVS and FQNEAQ. The CDR3 totals 16 residues. The CDR3 nucleotides are TGTGCCAGCAGCTTTCGGGGGACAGGTCGGACAGATACGCAGTATTTT. The encoded protein is CASSFRGTGRTDTQYF.

This chain joins TRBV28 and TRBJ1-3, with 7 bases fitting TRBD1. CDR3 length equals 14 residues. Germline V gene data show CDR1 as MDHEN and CDR2 as SYDVKM. Germline trimming cut 5 bases from V and 2 bases from J; bases unmatched to any gene: 3. The CDR3 here is CASSTDRPGNTIYF. The CDR3 nucleotides are TGTGCCAGCAGTACGGACAGGCCTGGAAACACCATATATTTT.

This sequence joins TRBV11-3 and TRBJ2-1; D possibly corresponds to TRBD2 (6 bases). Germline V gives CDR1 SGHNT, CDR2 YENEEA. The CDR3 is 15 residues long. Trimming took off 5 bases at V and 4 bases at J, with 15 bases between the two ends. CDR3 coding DNA: TGTGCCAGCAGCGACGGGGTAGCGGAGTACAATGAGCAGTTCTTC. Translated, it gives CASSDGVAEYNEQFF.

The rearrangement links TRBV5-5 to TRBJ2-1, with 16 positions matching TRBD2. V was pared by 4 bases and J by 1 base, with 5 bases of the junction left unmatched. Germline loops: CDR1 SGHKS, CDR2 YYEKEE (reference sequence). The CDR3 is 18 amino acids. This CDR3 reads CASSIGTSGRGSYNEQFF. The CDR3 DNA follows: TGTGCCAGCAGCATCGGGACTAGCGGGAGGGGGTCCTACAATGAGCAGTTCTTC.

V gene TRBV5-4 combines with J gene TRBJ2-2; possible D gene TRBD2, 6 bases. V shed 1 base and J shed 2 bases, with 9 bases lying between them. This CDR3 has 15 amino acids. Germline values: CDR1 SGHNT, CDR2 YYREEE (reference sequence). CDR3: CASSLRGINTGELFF. CDR3 DNA: TGTGCCAGCAGCTTGCGCGGGATTAACACCGGGGAGCTGTTTTTT.

The rearrangement uses TRBV6-5 and TRBJ2-1; D is ambiguous. Trimming took 4 bases from V and 10 from J, leaving 14 bases between them. Germline V gene sequence: CDR1 MNHEY, CDR2 SVGAGI. The CDR3 loop spans 13 amino acids. CDR3 in DNA: TGTGCCAGCAGTTTCACGATGGAATGGGAGCAGTTCTTC. Its protein product is CASSFTMEWEQFF.

The chain links TRBV6-5 to TRBJ1-3; D unclear. The CDR3 runs to 13 residues. CDR1 and CDR2 from the germline V gene are MNHEY and SVGAGI. The germline V and J ends were trimmed by 8 bases and 4 bases, with 12 bases remaining between them. This CDR3 reads CASSALRGNTIYF. CDR3 sequence (DNA): TGTGCCAGCTCGGCCCTGAGGGGAAACACCATATATTTT.

The chain is built from TRBV29-1 and TRBJ1-2; TRBD1 might be the D (6 bases). This CDR3 is 15 amino acids long. V lost 3 bases and J 4 bases, leaving 18 bases between the germline ends. From germline, CDR1 is SQVTM and CDR2 ANQGSEA. CDR3 residues: CSVDPGTQMGYGYTF. Here the CDR3 DNA reads TGCAGCGTTGACCCCGGGACACAAATGGGCTATGGCTACACCTTC. The full variable domain, its missing parts supplied by reference TRBV29-1 and TRBJ1-2, is SAVISQKPSRDICQRGTSLTIQCQVDSQVTMMFWYRQQPGQSLTLIATANQGSEATYESGFVIDKFPISRPNLTFSTLTVSNMSPEDSSIYLCSVDPGTQMGYGYTFGSGTRLTVV.

J is TRBJ2-5 and V is TRBV5-4; 10 positions match TRBD1. Germline loops: CDR1 SGHNT, CDR2 YYREEE (reference sequence). This CDR3 spans 17 amino acids. Trimming took 5 bases from V and 5 from J; bases not matched to a gene: 15. CDR3 protein: CASRTGGFREGPETQYF. DNA of the CDR3: TGTGCCAGCAGGACAGGGGGCTTTCGGGAGGGCCCGGAGACCCAGTACTTC.

The chain links TRBV2 to TRBJ1-1; maybe TRBD1 (5 bases). Germline V gene data show CDR1 as SNHLY and CDR2 as FYNNEI. The V end was cut by 8 bases, the J end by 4 bases, with 14 bases between. This CDR3 spans 13 amino acids. The CDR3 loop is CASLREMVTEAFF. In DNA form, the CDR3 reads TGTGCCAGCCTCAGGGAAATGGTCACTGAAGCTTTCTTT.

J is TRBJ2-3 and V is TRBV19; TRBD2 aligns across 9 bases. The CDR3 totals 16 residues. With V trimmed by 5 bases and J by 4 bases, 10 bases remained unmatched. Germline V gene lookup returns CDR1 LNHDA and CDR2 SQIVND (reference sequence). CDR3 coding DNA: TGTGCCAGTAGTCAGCTAGCGGGGCAAGGGGCAGATACGCAGTATTTT. Protein sequence: CASSQLAGQGADTQYF.

CDR3 sequence: CSASVPSRVHEQYF. The CDR3 DNA follows: TGCAGTGCTAGTGTCCCGAGTAGGGTCCACGAGCAGTACTTC. The gene calls are TRBV20-1 and TRBJ2-7; no clear D. The germline V and J ends were trimmed by 3 bases and 5 bases, with 17 bases remaining between them. There are 14 residues in the CDR3. Germline V gene data show CDR1 as DFQATT and CDR2 as SNEGSKA (reference sequence).

This chain connects TRBV10-2 to TRBJ2-7; 10 nucleotides agree with TRBD1. Germline CDR1 is WSHSY and CDR2 is SAAADI. The ends lost 4 bases at V and 7 bases at J; junction bases unmatched: 7. The CDR3 is 14 amino acids. This CDR3 is CASSGRQGAGEQYF. CDR3 sequence (DNA): TGCGCCAGCAGTGGACGACAGGGGGCTGGAGAGCAGTACTTC.

This clone has a single count. The chain carries TRBV14 and TRBJ2-7; 10 bases match TRBD1. Germline-derived CDR1 and CDR2 are SGHDN and FVKESK. With V trimmed by 9 bases and J by 6 bases, 11 bases remained unmatched. CDR3 length: 14 residues. CDR3 nucleotide sequence: TGTGCCAGTAGAACCGGGACAGGGGCTCTCGAGCAGTACTTC. This gives the protein CASRTGTGALEQYF.

The chain combines TRBV7-6 with TRBJ1-4; TRBD1 is a possible D gene (6 bases). The germline V and J ends were trimmed by 3 bases and 3 bases, with 17 bases remaining between them. The CDR3 sequence is 17 residues long. The germline gives CDR1 SGHVS, CDR2 FNYEAQ. The CDR3 bases are TGTGCCAGCAGCTTGGTCCCACAGGGTTTGGCTAATGAAAAACTGTTTTTT. It encodes CASSLVPQGLANEKLFF.

The V call is TRBV6-6, the J call TRBJ1-5; D ambiguous. This CDR3 spans 15 amino acids. Deletions cut 6 bases from V and 2 bases from J, with 14 bases between. CDR1 MNHNY and CDR2 SVGAGI come from the germline V gene (reference sequence). CDR3 sequence (DNA): TGTGCCAGCAGCCCCGGACGGGATGGCAATCAGCCCCAGCATTTT. It is translated as CASSPGRDGNQPQHF.